Each of the 19 T cell receptor beta chains below was sequenced from the same sample in a study of cytomegalovirus exposure and HLA in healthy donors. A multiplex PCR was run with 60 Vbeta primers and 13 Jbeta primers. TCRdb keeps only in-frame clones here, not all; method: immunoSEQ multiplex PCR. The sample consists of 180,000 or so clones, 82% of them appearing once. Specimen: PBMCs. These TCRs come from a boy aged 2 to 10 in good health and CMV-seronegative.

The chain uses TRBV4-3 and TRBJ2-1; the D gene is possibly TRBD1 (6 bases). CDR3 length: 14 amino acids. Germline-derived CDR1 and CDR2 are LGHNA and YSLEER. Trimming stripped 0 bases from V and 9 bases from J, with 12 bases between. CDR3 nucleotides: TGCGCCAGCAGCCAAGATCAAACAGGGCTTGAGCAGTTCTTC. Translating it yields CASSQDQTGLEQFF.

This chain links TRBV5-1 with TRBJ1-2, with TRBD1 as a possible D gene (5 bases). The V end was cut by 0 bases, the J end by 2 bases, with 17 bases between. The CDR3 extends over 17 amino acids. Germline V gene sequence: CDR1 SGHRS, CDR2 YFSETQ. For the CDR3, the DNA is TGCGCCAGCAGCTTGGCCTGGGGGGACGGCGGGAACTATGGCTACACCTTC. Translated, it gives CASSLAWGDGGNYGYTF.

In this sample, this clone turned up a few times. The rearrangement joins TRBV7-2 to TRBJ1-1, with a tentative D call TRBD1 (6 bases). The germline V and J ends were trimmed by 3 bases and 5 bases, with 13 bases remaining between them. Germline-derived CDR1 and CDR2 are SGHTA and FQGNSA. The CDR3 loop spans 14 amino acids. The CDR3 loop reads CASSLTGGRTEAFF. CDR3 sequence (DNA): TGTGCCAGCAGCTTGACAGGAGGTCGGACTGAAGCTTTCTTT.

This chain links TRBV29-1 with TRBJ1-2, with D possibly TRBD1 on 6 matching bases. This CDR3 is built from 14 residues. Germline V lookup: CDR1 SQVTM, CDR2 ANQGSEA. The V gene lost 1 base and the J gene lost 2 bases, with 11 bases spanning the gap. The CDR3 loop is CSVEGTESNYGYTF. Written as DNA, the CDR3 is TGCAGCGTTGAAGGGACAGAAAGCAACTATGGCTACACCTTC.

A remark on this clone: The same CDR3 is also encoded by other DNA sequences in this sample. The gene calls are TRBV5-1 and TRBJ1-1; the match to TRBD1 covers 7 bases. Germline V lookup: CDR1 SGHRS, CDR2 YFSETQ. With 0 bases clipped from V and 1 base from J, the junction kept 0 bases outside the gene matches. This CDR3 comprises 14 residues. DNA of the CDR3: TGCGCCAGCAGCTTGGGGACAGGGAACACTGAAGCTTTCTTT. Protein sequence: CASSLGTGNTEAFF.

V and J are TRBV6-6 and TRBJ2-1; 8 bases line up with TRBD1. The J segment lost 8 bases and the V segment lost 6 bases, leaving 6 bases of the junction unmatched. Germline V lookup: CDR1 MNHNY, CDR2 SVGAGI (reference sequence). This CDR3 spans 13 amino acids. The CDR3 loop reads CASSPDRVDEQFF. CDR3 DNA sequence: TGTGCCAGCAGCCCGGACAGGGTCGATGAGCAGTTCTTC.

The chain has TRBV6-1 and TRBJ1-2; 7 bases are shared with TRBD1. The junction had 7 bases not matched to a gene; V was cut back by 1 base and J by 5 bases. Germline V gene lookup returns CDR1 MNHNS and CDR2 SASEGT. CDR3 length equals 15 residues. The CDR3 region has the DNA TGTGCCAGCAGTGAAGTGACAGGGCCAAAGTATGGCTACACCTTC. Translation gives CASSEVTGPKYGYTF.

CDR3 nucleotide sequence: TGTGCCAGCAGCTTAGCCGGGGACACAGATACGCAGTATTTT. Translating it yields CASSLAGDTDTQYF. The chain links TRBV7-2 to TRBJ2-3, with D tentatively TRBD2 (5 bases). Germline V gives CDR1 SGHTA, CDR2 FQGNSA. There are 14 residues in the CDR3. V lost 0 bases and J lost 2, with 6 bases in between.

The J gene is TRBJ1-2, the V gene TRBV18, with D perhaps matching TRBD1 (5 bases). Looked up from germline, CDR1 is KGHSH and CDR2 is LQKENI. The CDR3 has 14 amino acids. V dropped 0 bases and J dropped 7 bases, with 12 bases sitting between them. CDR3 sequence reads: CASSPPSGQGGYTF. The CDR3 coding sequence is TGTGCCAGCTCACCACCCTCGGGCCAGGGTGGCTACACCTTC.

A single count supports this clone. The rearrangement joins TRBV12-5 to TRBJ1-1; 7 nucleotides line up with TRBD1. The V and J ends lost 2 bases and 0 bases, in that order; junction bases with no gene match: 18. This CDR3 comprises 20 residues. Germline V gene lookup returns CDR1 LGHNT and CDR2 FRNRAP. Written as DNA, the CDR3 is TGTGCTAGTGGTTTGCTACGTGCCCCACACAGGGGTAATATGAACACTGAAGCTTTCTTT. Its protein product is CASGLLRAPHRGNMNTEAFF.

The rearrangement uses TRBV19 and TRBJ2-2; D perhaps matches TRBD1 (6 bases). The CDR3 contains 13 residues. Per the germline V gene, CDR1 is LNHDA and CDR2 is SQIVND (reference sequence). V lost 5 bases and J 5 bases, leaving 9 bases between the germline ends. CDR3 sequence (DNA): TGTGCCAGTAGTCCCAGGGGTACCGGGGAGCTGTTTTTT. Translated, it gives CASSPRGTGELFF.

The V and J genes are TRBV4-2 and TRBJ2-7; D uncertain. The CDR3 extends over 13 amino acids. CDR1 and CDR2 (germline): LGHNA, YNFKEQ. Between the trimmed V and J ends, which lost 0 bases and 3 bases, there was a span of 6 bases. In nucleotides, the CDR3 is TGTGCCAGCAGCCAAGATCGCGGCTACGAGCAGTACTTC. This codes for CASSQDRGYEQYF.

The genes are TRBV7-2 and TRBJ2-5; D not certain. This CDR3 is built from 14 residues. V dropped 0 bases and J dropped 0 bases, with 5 bases sitting between them. CDR1 is SGHTA, CDR2 FQGNSA, per germline. Here the CDR3 reads CASSLAAHQETQYF. In DNA, the CDR3 is TGTGCCAGCAGCTTAGCGGCCCACCAAGAGACCCAGTACTTC.

V usage is TRBV5-6 and J usage is TRBJ1-2; 9 nucleotides match TRBD1. CDR1 is SGHDT, CDR2 YYEEEE, per germline. This CDR3 has 15 amino acids. Trimming cost V 4 bases and J 5 bases; bases outside gene matches: 9. In DNA, the CDR3 is TGTGCCAGCAGCAGGGGGACAGGGTCCACTTATGGCTACACCTTC. Translation gives CASSRGTGSTYGYTF.

This rearrangement joins TRBV6-1 to TRBJ2-7, with a tentative D call TRBD2 (7 bases). V lost 4 bases and J 0 bases, leaving 10 bases between the germline ends. This CDR3 region has 14 residues. CDR1 is MNHNS and CDR2 is SASEGT in the germline V gene. For the CDR3, the DNA is TGTGCCAGCAGTGTGGGGGGGGCCTCCTACGAGCAGTACTTC. Its protein product is CASSVGGASYEQYF.

The chain has TRBV6-5 and TRBJ1-1; D not resolved. Trimming left V 0 bases short and J 0 bases short, with 8 bases between. Germline V gene data show CDR1 as MNHEY and CDR2 as SVGAGI. This CDR3 has 15 residues. The CDR3 sequence is CASSYSGLLNTEAFF. CDR3 DNA: TGTGCCAGCAGTTACTCCGGACTGTTGAACACTGAAGCTTTCTTT.

This clone came up a few times. V is TRBV4-2 and J is TRBJ2-7; 8 bases map to TRBD1. The V segment lost 0 bases and the J segment 3 bases; nucleotides outside the gene matches: 7. Per germline, CDR1 LGHNA and CDR2 YNFKEQ. The CDR3 is 16 residues long. In DNA form, the CDR3 reads TGTGCCAGCAGCCAAGAGAAGTCAGGGACAGGCTACGAGCAGTACTTC. This codes for CASSQEKSGTGYEQYF.

The chain has TRBV7-2 and TRBJ2-5; TRBD1 might be the D (6 bases). The CDR3 consists of 11 residues. Trimming left V 5 bases short and J 9 bases short, with 10 bases between. The germline V gene has CDR1 SGHTA and CDR2 FQGNSA. CDR3 in DNA: TGTGCCAGCAGCCGGAAGGGGGCCCAGTACTTC. Translating it yields CASSRKGAQYF.

This chain joins TRBV5-4 and TRBJ2-5; 13 positions agree with TRBD2. The J segment lost 2 bases and the V segment lost 4 bases, leaving 5 bases of the junction unmatched. The germline CDR1 and CDR2 sequences are SGHNT and YYREEE (reference sequence). This CDR3 has 16 amino acids. This CDR3 is CASSLGLAGVQETQYF. DNA for the CDR3: TGTGCCAGCAGCCTCGGACTAGCGGGGGTTCAAGAGACCCAGTACTTC.